This T cell receptor beta chain was recorded in a study of CD8 T cells in ankylosing spondylitis. General observations from the study: Blood of patients with ankylosing spondylitis appeared to be characterized by a TCR beta motif of several highly homologous variants.

Germline lookup yields CDR1 SGHTA and CDR2 FQGTGA. CDR3 length: 15 residues. V shed 1 base, J shed 6 bases, and the junction held 6 bases outside the gene matches. This clonotype came up a few times. Its antigen is still unknown. With molecular barcodes, quantitative 5'-RACE was used to make the TCR beta libraries. Each CDR3 protein is one row after TCRdb ran MiXCR on the 5' RACE reads. The data show around 330,000 distinct CDR3 sequences, under 14% seen once. Sequencing was done on a sample of blood, either unsorted or a sorted T cell fraction (not recorded which). The sequence derives from a female donor with ankylosing spondylitis or in good health (not recorded which). The chain joins TRBV7-3 to TRBJ2-3; 8 nucleotides agree with TRBD2. The CDR3 loop reads CASSLNSASGDTQYF. The CDR3, as DNA: TGTGCCAGCAGCTTAAACTCGGCTAGCGGGGATACGCAGTATTTT.